A single sample gave rise to the 21 T cell receptor beta chains below, sequenced in a study of shared clonotypes between healthy human individuals. The table came from immunoSEQ multiplex PCR; TCRdb's copy has only in-frame clones and leaves some out. Of some 1.5 million clones in the sample, 95% to 99% are singletons; the top ten hold roughly 0.45%. The sequencing sample was made of naive CD4+ T cells sorted from blood. Documented subset: CD45RA+ positively selected. The receptors were sampled from a man aged 30-40 years in good health.

This rearrangement joins TRBV19 to TRBJ2-7; D could derive from TRBD1 or TRBD2 (7 bases each). Trimming removed 6 bases at V and 2 bases at J, with 17 bases between. This CDR3 spans 15 amino acids. Germline values: CDR1 LNHDA, CDR2 SQIVND (reference sequence). CDR3 protein: CASSPDRAGAYEQYF. CDR3 bases: TGTGCCAGTAGCCCCGACAGGGCGGGGGCCTACGAGCAGTACTTC.

The V and J genes are TRBV5-1 and TRBJ1-4; a possible D gene is TRBD1 (6 bases). The germline CDR1 and CDR2 sequences are SGHRS and YFSETQ. The CDR3 loop spans 14 amino acids. V dropped 1 base and J dropped 8 bases, with 12 bases sitting between them. CDR3 amino acids: CASSLRGDHEKLFF. CDR3 DNA sequence: TGCGCCAGCAGCTTGAGGGGGGATCACGAAAAACTGTTTTTT.

The genes are TRBV5-4 and TRBJ2-1; D possibly uses TRBD1 or TRBD2 (5 bases each). In germline, CDR1 is SGHNT, CDR2 YYREEE (reference sequence). V was trimmed by 4 bases and J by 7 bases, leaving 21 bases between them. The CDR3 is 16 residues long. The DNA of the CDR3 is TGTGCCAGCAGCGGGACGTCATCCGGGACCACGAATGAGCAGTTCTTC. This gives the protein CASSGTSSGTTNEQFF. The complete variable domain, with remaining parts taken from reference TRBV5-4 and TRBJ2-1, reads ETGVTQSPTHLIKTRGQQVTLRCSSQSGHNTVSWYQQALGQGPQFIFQYYREEENGRGNFPPRFSGLQFPNYSSELNVNALELDDSALYLCASSGTSSGTTNEQFFGPGTRLTVL.

The rearrangement links TRBV11-2 to TRBJ2-7; 7 nucleotides align to TRBD2. Trimming cost V 1 base and J 7 bases; bases outside gene matches: 10. This CDR3 comprises 15 residues. The V gene's germline CDR1 is SGHAT and CDR2 FQNNGV. CDR3 nucleotide sequence: TGTGCCAGCAGCTTAGGAGGGTCGGGAGGATGGGAGCAGTACTTC. Translating gives CASSLGGSGGWEQYF. Using reference TRBV11-2 and TRBJ2-7 for the parts outside the CDR3, the full variable domain is EAGVAQSPRYKIIEKRQSVAFWCNPISGHATLYWYQQILGQGPKLLIQFQNNGVVDDSQLPKDRFSAERLKGVDSTLKIQPAKLEDSAVYLCASSLGGSGGWEQYFGPGTRLTVT.

This clone has only one observation. The chain links TRBV28 to TRBJ2-3; 7 nucleotides agree with TRBD2. CDR3 length: 18 amino acids. V dropped 4 bases and J dropped 4; count of bases not matched to a gene: 17. Germline V gives CDR1 MDHEN, CDR2 SYDVKM. CDR3 nucleotides: TGTGCCAGCAGTTCCCTCGGGCGGGAGCGTCGAGGGGCAGATACGCAGTATTTT. It encodes CASSSLGRERRGADTQYF.

The chain recombines TRBV4-2 with TRBJ2-1; D call uncertain. V lost 0 bases and J lost 1, with 10 bases in between. This CDR3 spans 16 amino acids. The V gene's germline CDR1 is LGHNA and CDR2 YNFKEQ. CDR3 sequence reads: CASSQDLLLSYNEQFF. The CDR3 DNA is TGTGCCAGCAGCCAAGATCTTCTGCTGTCCTACAATGAGCAGTTCTTC.

V usage is TRBV7-6 and J usage is TRBJ2-2; the match to TRBD1 covers 9 bases. V shed 5 bases, J shed 1 base, and the junction held 5 bases outside the gene matches. The CDR3 length is 16 residues. CDR1 is SGHVS and CDR2 is FNYEAQ in the germline V gene. The CDR3: CASSAGTGMNTGELFF. CDR3 bases: TGTGCCAGCAGCGCCGGGACAGGGATGAACACCGGGGAGCTGTTTTTT.

The chain joins TRBV18 to TRBJ1-5; D gene unclear. CDR3 length: 15 amino acids. Trimming left V 0 bases short and J 8 bases short, with 14 bases between. Germline-derived CDR1 and CDR2 are KGHSH and LQKENI. CDR3 sequence reads: CASSPPQFGDKPQHF. The CDR3 DNA is TGTGCCAGCTCACCACCTCAATTCGGGGATAAGCCCCAGCATTTT.

This clone was seen only once. The chain recombines TRBV5-5 with TRBJ1-4, with D tentatively TRBD1 (6 bases). Trimming pared 0 bases from V and 8 bases from J, leaving 11 bases between. Germline CDR1 SGHKS, CDR2 YYEKEE (reference sequence). The CDR3 is 14 residues long. CDR3 sequence reads: CASSLGQATEKLFF. CDR3 in DNA: TGTGCCAGCAGCTTGGGACAGGCAACCGAAAAACTGTTTTTT.

The CDR3 here is CASSLSARDGEAFF. In DNA form, the CDR3 reads TGCGCCAGCAGCCTATCGGCGAGGGACGGTGAAGCTTTCTTT. The genes are TRBV4-1 and TRBJ1-1, with a weak D call TRBD1 (5 bases). Trimming took 4 bases from V and 7 from J, leaving 16 bases between them. CDR3 size: 14 residues. Germline CDR1 is MGHRA and CDR2 is YSYEKL.

The chain couples TRBV28 to TRBJ1-2; TRBD1 agrees at 11 bases. Germline CDR1 MDHEN, CDR2 SYDVKM. V was pared by 2 bases and J by 3 bases, with 2 bases of the junction left unmatched. The CDR3 runs 15 residues. CDR3 sequence reads: CASSLTGQGDYGYTF. In nucleotides, the CDR3 is TGTGCCAGCAGTTTAACGGGACAGGGGGACTATGGCTACACCTTC.

The rearrangement joins TRBV13 to TRBJ2-7, with D possibly matching TRBD1 (5 bases). The V end was cut by 5 bases, the J end by 5 bases, with 19 bases between. This CDR3 spans 15 amino acids. Germline loops: CDR1 PRHDT, CDR2 FYEKMQ (reference sequence). CDR3: CASSPRGRVLHEQYF. CDR3 nucleotides: TGTGCCAGCAGCCCCCGTGGCAGGGTCCTACACGAGCAGTACTTC.

The V call is TRBV25-1, the J call TRBJ2-3; D ambiguous. Germline CDR1 is MGHDK and CDR2 is SYGVNS. The CDR3 is made up of 14 amino acids. V was pared by 0 bases and J by 6 bases, with 10 bases between. In DNA, the CDR3 is TGTGCCAGCAGTGAATATCCGGCCAGGGATACGCAGTATTTT. Residues: CASSEYPARDTQYF.

In DNA, the CDR3 is TGTGCCAGCAGACGGGAAGGCTATGGCTACACCTTC. The encoded protein is CASRREGYGYTF. This sequence joins TRBV2 and TRBJ1-2; D is uncertain. Germline CDR1 SNHLY, CDR2 FYNNEI. This CDR3 is built from 12 residues. Trimming left V 6 bases short and J 4 bases short, with 9 bases between.

The chain carries TRBV30 and TRBJ2-1; 9 positions match TRBD1. V lost 5 bases to trimming and J lost 16 bases; unmatched junction nucleotides: 9. The CDR3 contains 11 residues. Germline values: CDR1 GTSNPN, CDR2 SVGIG (reference sequence). CDR3 nucleotides: TGTGCCTGGGGCGGGAGACAGGGGGTTTTCTTC. Protein sequence: CAWGGRQGVFF.

This chain joins TRBV7-9 and TRBJ2-2, with a possible D match to TRBD1 (5 bases). The CDR3 covers 15 residues. Germline values: CDR1 SEHNR, CDR2 FQNEAQ (reference sequence). Trimming stripped 3 bases from V and 3 bases from J, with 11 bases between. CDR3 protein: CASSFSRVHTGELFF. The CDR3 DNA reads as TGTGCCAGCAGCTTCTCCAGGGTGCACACCGGGGAGCTGTTTTTT.

Concerning this clone itself: A read error may account for a junction end that differs from germline. This chain links TRBV30 with TRBJ2-1; 11 bases line up with TRBD2. The CDR3 spans 15 residues. CDR1 GTSNPN and CDR2 SVGIG come from the germline V gene (reference sequence). CDR3 residues: CAWSARAFSGRASIF. The CDR3 DNA is TGTGCCTGGAGTGCACGGGCCTTTAGCGGGAGGGCCTCGATCTTC.

This sequence joins TRBV18 and TRBJ2-1, with D tentatively TRBD2 (6 bases). The V gene's germline CDR1 is KGHSH and CDR2 LQKENI. V lost 1 base, J lost 3 bases, and 7 bases lay in between. This CDR3 has 14 amino acids. CDR3 nucleotides: TGTGCCAGCTCACCACGCGGGATCTACAATGAGCAGTTCTTC. The encoded protein is CASSPRGIYNEQFF.

This chain joins TRBV6-1 and TRBJ2-7, with 8 bases that match TRBD2. CDR1 and CDR2 from the germline V gene are MNHNS and SASEGT. This CDR3 contains 15 residues. V gave up 2 bases and J gave up 3 bases; unmatched junction bases: 6. CDR3 loop: CASSEIGRDFYEQYF. The CDR3 DNA sequence: TGTGCCAGCAGTGAAATCGGGAGGGACTTCTACGAGCAGTACTTC.

The chain joins TRBV6-6 to TRBJ1-5; weak D call: TRBD1 (6 bases). V was trimmed by 0 bases and J by 4 bases, leaving 7 bases between them. CDR1 is MNHNY and CDR2 is SVGAGI in the germline V gene (reference sequence). This CDR3 spans 14 amino acids. CDR3 nucleotide sequence: TGTGCCAGCAGTTACTCACAGGGTAATCAGCCCCAGCATTTT. This encodes CASSYSQGNQPQHF.

As to this clone: The junction shows a germline mismatch at one end, possibly a read error. V usage is TRBV11-2 and J usage is TRBJ2-7; D possibly corresponds to TRBD1 (6 bases). This CDR3 is 14 amino acids long. From germline, CDR1 is SGHAT and CDR2 FQNNGV. The CDR3 coding sequence is TGTGCCAGCACCTTAAACCCGGGACACTACGAGCAGTACTTC. It encodes CASTLNPGHYEQYF. Variable domain in full (rest from reference TRBV11-2 and TRBJ2-7): EAGVAQSPRYKIIEKRQSVAFWCNPISGHATLYWYQQILGQGPKLLIQFQNNGVVDDSQLPKDRFSAERLKGVDSTLKIQPAKLEDSAVYLCASTLNPGHYEQYFGPGTRLTVT.